This TCR beta chain was documented in a study of blood T cell repertoires in COVID-19. Whole-study context: T cells, B-cell-depleted T cells, or PBMCs provided the cDNA or gDNA that served as material.

Under the authors' procedure: How many nucleated cells were present was estimated from reference gene primer amplification. Sequencing used immunoSEQ multiplex PCR; TCRdb keeps in-frame clones, though not all of them. The V and J calls and clone size were taken over from that table, and D and trimming were inferred from the DNA. The top ten hold about 4.8% of the sample, which has roughly 360,000 clones, less than 90% seen once. This clone showed up just a few times. The cohort comprised adults aged 18 to 89 years residing in approximately 25 US areas. The recovered donors of Cohort 3 showed two negative PCRs, clearance, or symptom resolution. Sequences were obtained from PBMCs or T cells enriched from blood (not recorded which). The sequence derives from a woman between 50 and 59 years old who had recovered from COVID-19.

CDR3 nucleotide sequence: TGCGCCAGCAGCCAAGAGATCTGGGGAGGGGTCGGTTCACCCCTCCACTTT. Its protein product is CASSQEIWGGVGSPLHF. This chain joins TRBV4-3 and TRBJ1-6, with D possibly matching TRBD1 (5 bases). Between the trimmed V and J ends, which lost 0 bases and 9 bases, there was a span of 18 bases. The CDR3 length is 17 residues. The germline V gene has CDR1 LGHNA and CDR2 YSLEER.